This TCR beta chain was recovered during a study of a mutant IDH1 vaccine in newly diagnosed glioma. Across the study: Sex distribution of treated patients was approximately 60% male and roughly 40% female; mean age was around 40 years. Therapy received beforehand was radiotherapy, temozolomide, or both, with most patients given both. Study-level results: Of the patients, more than 80% had vaccine-induced immune responses.

Trimming took 4 bases from V and 3 from J, leaving 18 bases between them. The CDR3 consists of 17 residues. CDR1 is SGHDN, CDR2 FVKESK, per germline. Time point specified: baseline, week 1 (first vaccination visit). Treatment of the sample: pre-vaccination baseline after standard-of-care therapy. Generated by immunoSEQ multiplex PCR, the TCRdb table keeps only in-frame clones and is missing some. This sample has under 80,000 clones, with 65% to 90% found just once. About this clone itself: The antigen is not known.

Sequencing used PBMCs, obtained from a glioma patient treated with radiotherapy, temozolomide or both. V and J are TRBV14 and TRBJ2-2; perhaps TRBD1 as D (6 bases). The clonotype originates from a man under 40 with glioma. CDR3 amino acids: CASSPEQGRVHTGELFF. The CDR3 bases are TGTGCCAGCAGCCCCGAGCAGGGGCGGGTACACACCGGGGAGCTGTTTTTT.